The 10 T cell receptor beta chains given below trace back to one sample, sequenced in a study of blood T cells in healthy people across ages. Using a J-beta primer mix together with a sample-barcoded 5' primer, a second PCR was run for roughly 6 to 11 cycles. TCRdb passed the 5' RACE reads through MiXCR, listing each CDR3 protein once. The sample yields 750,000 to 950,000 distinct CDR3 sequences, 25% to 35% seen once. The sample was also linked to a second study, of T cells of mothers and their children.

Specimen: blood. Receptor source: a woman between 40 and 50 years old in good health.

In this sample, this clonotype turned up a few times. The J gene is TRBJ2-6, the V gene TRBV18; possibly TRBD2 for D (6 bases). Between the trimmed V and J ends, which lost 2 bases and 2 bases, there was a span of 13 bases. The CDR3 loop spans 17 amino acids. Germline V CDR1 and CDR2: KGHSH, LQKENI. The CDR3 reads CASSPSGSLAGANVLTF. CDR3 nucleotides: TGTGCCAGCTCACCAAGCGGGTCCCTAGCTGGGGCCAACGTCCTGACTTTC.

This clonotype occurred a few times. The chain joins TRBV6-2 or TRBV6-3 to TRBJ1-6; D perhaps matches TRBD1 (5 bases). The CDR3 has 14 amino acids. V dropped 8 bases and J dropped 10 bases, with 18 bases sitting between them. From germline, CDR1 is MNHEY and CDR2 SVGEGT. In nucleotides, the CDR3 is TGTGCCAGCGTGCCCGGTCTTTCAGGGTCACCCCTCCACTTT. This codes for CASVPGLSGSPLHF.

The CDR3 region has the DNA TGCGCCAGCAGTGGGGGGGCCCCTGAAGCTTTCTTT. Translation gives CASSGGAPEAFF. The rearrangement uses TRBV5-1 and TRBJ1-1; a weak D match, TRBD1 (6 bases). The CDR3 totals 12 residues. Germline-derived CDR1 and CDR2 are SGHRS and YFSETQ. V lost 5 bases, J lost 6 bases, and 11 bases lay in between.

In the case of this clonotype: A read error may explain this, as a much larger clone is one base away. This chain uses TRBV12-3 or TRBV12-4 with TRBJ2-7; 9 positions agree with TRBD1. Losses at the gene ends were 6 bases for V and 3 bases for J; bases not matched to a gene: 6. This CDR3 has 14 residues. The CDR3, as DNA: TGTGCCAGCAGGTTGGACAGGGGAGACTACGAGCAGTACTTC. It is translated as CASRLDRGDYEQYF.

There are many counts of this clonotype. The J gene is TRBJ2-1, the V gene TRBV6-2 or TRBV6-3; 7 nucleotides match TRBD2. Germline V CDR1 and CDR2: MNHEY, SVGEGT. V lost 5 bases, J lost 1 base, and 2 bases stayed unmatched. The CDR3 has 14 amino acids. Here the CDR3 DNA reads TGTGCCAGCAGTAGGGAGGGTTCCTACAATGAGCAGTTCTTC. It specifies CASSREGSYNEQFF.

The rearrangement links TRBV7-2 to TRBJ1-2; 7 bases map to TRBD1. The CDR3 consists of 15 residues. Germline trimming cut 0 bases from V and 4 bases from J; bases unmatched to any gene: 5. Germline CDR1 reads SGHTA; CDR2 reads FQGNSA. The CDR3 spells CASSLAGTESYGYTF. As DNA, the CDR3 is TGTGCCAGCAGCTTAGCTGGGACAGAGTCCTATGGCTACACCTTC.

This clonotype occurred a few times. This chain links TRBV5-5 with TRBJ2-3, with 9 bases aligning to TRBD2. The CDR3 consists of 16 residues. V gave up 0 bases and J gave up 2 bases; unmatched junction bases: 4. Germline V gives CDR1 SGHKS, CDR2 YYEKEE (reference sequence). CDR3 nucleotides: TGTGCCAGCAGCTTGGGACTAGCGGAACCCACAGATACGCAGTATTTT. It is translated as CASSLGLAEPTDTQYF. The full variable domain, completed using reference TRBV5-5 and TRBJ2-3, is DAGVTQSPTHLIKTRGQQVTLRCSPISGHKSVSWYQQVLGQGPQFIFQYYEKEERGRGNFPDRFSARQFPNYSSELNVNALLLGDSALYLCASSLGLAEPTDTQYFGPGTRLTVL.

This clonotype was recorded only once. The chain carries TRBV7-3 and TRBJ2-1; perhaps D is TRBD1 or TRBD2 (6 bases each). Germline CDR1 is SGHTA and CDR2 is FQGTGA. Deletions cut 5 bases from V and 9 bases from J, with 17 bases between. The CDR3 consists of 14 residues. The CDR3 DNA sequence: TGTGCCAGCAGCCCCGGGGGCGGTACGGTTGAGCAGTTCTTC. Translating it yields CASSPGGGTVEQFF.

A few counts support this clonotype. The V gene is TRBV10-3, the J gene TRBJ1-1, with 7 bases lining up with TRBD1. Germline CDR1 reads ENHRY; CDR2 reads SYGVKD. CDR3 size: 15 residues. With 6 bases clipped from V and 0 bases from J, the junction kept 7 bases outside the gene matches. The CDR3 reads CAIRTVQGMNTEAFF. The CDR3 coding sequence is TGTGCCATCAGGACAGTACAGGGGATGAACACTGAAGCTTTCTTT.

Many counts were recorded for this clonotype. The CDR3 DNA follows: TGTGCCAGCAGTTACTCGGTTTACGAGCAGTACTTC. Protein sequence: CASSYSVYEQYF. This rearrangement joins TRBV6-6 to TRBJ2-7; D remains unclear. This CDR3 has 12 amino acids. Germline V gene lookup returns CDR1 MNHNY and CDR2 SVGAGI (reference sequence). Deletions cut 0 bases from V and 4 bases from J, with 4 bases between.